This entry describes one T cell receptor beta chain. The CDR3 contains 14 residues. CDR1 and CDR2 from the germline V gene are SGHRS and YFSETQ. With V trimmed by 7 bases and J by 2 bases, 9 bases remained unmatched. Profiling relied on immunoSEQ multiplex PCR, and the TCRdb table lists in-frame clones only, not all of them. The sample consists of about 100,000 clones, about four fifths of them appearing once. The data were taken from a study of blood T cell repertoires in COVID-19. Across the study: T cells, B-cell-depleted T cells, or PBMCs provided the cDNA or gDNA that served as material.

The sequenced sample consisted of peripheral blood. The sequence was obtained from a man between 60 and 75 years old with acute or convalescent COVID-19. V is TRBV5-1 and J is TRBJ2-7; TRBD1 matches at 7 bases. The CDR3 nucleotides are TGCGCCAGCCAACGCAACAGGGGACCCTACGAGCAGTACTTC. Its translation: CASQRNRGPYEQYF.